The entry below gives a single TCR beta chain sequence along with its context. The data belong to a study of cytomegalovirus exposure and HLA in healthy donors. J gave up 0 bases and V 4 bases, and 9 bases lay outside the gene matches. Germline V gives CDR1 SGDLS, CDR2 YYNGEE. The CDR3 contains 18 residues. The PCR was carried out with 60 Vbeta primers and 13 Jbeta primers. Data came from immunoSEQ multiplex PCR; TCRdb stores just in-frame clones and leaves some out. The sample lists some 170,000 clones, roughly a tenth occurring once. Sequenced sample: PBMCs. V usage is TRBV9 and J usage is TRBJ2-6, with TRBD1 matching 8 bases. The sequence came from a woman in her twenties or thirties in good health and CMV-seropositive. The CDR3 DNA follows: TGTGCCAGCAGCTCCCCCGGGACAGGTCTCTCTGGGGCCAACGTCCTGACTTTC. It specifies CASSSPGTGLSGANVLTF.